This T cell receptor (beta chain) was identified during a study of blood T cell repertoires in COVID-19. Turning to the study itself: Sites across the United States, Italy and Spain contributed samples from acute and convalescent COVID-19. From T cells, B-cell-depleted T cells, or PBMCs came the material, which was cDNA or gDNA.

Authors' data handling: Reference gene primers were amplified, and this amplification served to estimate nucleated cell counts. Sequencing used immunoSEQ multiplex PCR; TCRdb keeps in-frame clones, though not all of them. The V and J calls and clone size are taken from that table; D and trimming were inferred from the DNA. The table shows about 69,000 clones, with around 90% occurring only once. The V and J ends lost 1 base and 5 bases respectively, with 11 bases between them. The CDR3 runs 14 residues. CDR1 MDHEN and CDR2 SYDVKM come from the germline V gene. Sequencing was carried out using peripheral blood. The source of this sequence is a man in his fifties with acute or convalescent COVID-19. The V gene is TRBV28, the J gene TRBJ2-5; D possibly corresponds to TRBD2 (5 bases). CDR3 nucleotides: TGTGCCAGCAGTTTATTTACTAGGTTGGAGACCCAGTACTTC. Translating it yields CASSLFTRLETQYF.